This TCR beta chain was recorded in a study of T-cell reconstitution after alpha-beta-depleted transplantation in children. Molecular barcoding with unique molecular identifiers was used for the TCRbeta library. TCRdb independently ran MiXCR on the PCR reads; one entry per CDR3 protein. Of 77,000 or so distinct CDR3 sequences in the sample, roughly 20% were seen once. Germline values: CDR1 SGHRS, CDR2 YFSETQ. CDR3 length: 11 amino acids. The germline V and J ends were trimmed by 6 bases and 4 bases, with 8 bases remaining between them. This clonotype has more than one count but fewer than ten. The TCR was taken from a male patient between 2 and 15 years old who had a stem cell transplant for acute lymphoblastic leukemia, so the T cells may come from the graft donor. This chain uses TRBV5-1 with TRBJ2-7, with D possibly matching TRBD2 (6 bases). This sample comprised PBMCs, mostly from graft donor cells, obtained 360 days after TCRalphabeta/CD19-depleted stem cell transplant. DNA of the CDR3: TGCGCCAGCAAAGGAGGGTACGAGCAGTACTTC. Protein product: CASKGGYEQYF.